Sequencing of this T cell receptor (beta chain) was carried out in a study of cytomegalovirus exposure and HLA in healthy donors listed by TCRdb under 2017. With regard to the full study: An earlier analysis of some 600 of the donors reported roughly 300 Gb of sequence data and 117 million unique TCR beta sequences obtained from roughly 180 million T cells. On average, around 200,000 unique TCR beta nucleotide sequences were sequenced per donor among a few hundred genotyped donors of the cohort, with around 19% of those sequences being non-productive. Typing coverage differed by locus: A, B, C, DRB1 and DQB1 were typed in roughly 620-630 donors, DQA1 in 500 to 550, DPA1 in around 600, and DPB1 in 400 to 490. To decide whether each TCR beta V gene segment behaved as functional or pseudogenic, an earlier analysis of fewer than 750 of the donors relied on high-throughput TCR beta sequencing. HLA typing covered class I and class II loci at four-digit resolution. Donor age, sex, ethnicity and CMV serostatus were collected together with the repertoire data. Rather than drawing on any new phenotypic data, the later analysis identified candidate immune exposures from TCR beta sequences and the way those sequences occurred across donors. To study patterns of TCR occurrence, a later analysis re-analyzed previously published TCR beta repertoires from around 700 donors and added high-resolution HLA genotyping. An early release covering approximately 600 HLA-typed donors comprised 250 to 350 gigabases of sequencing data and some 79 million unique TCR sequences. In addition to the first cohort of hundreds of subjects, a separate validation cohort of 120 different subjects was used. To predict cytomegalovirus infection status, the study brought together high-throughput TCR immunosequencing, statistical association of individual TCRs with disease status, and machine learning. All discovery cohort repertoires had been generated using a single sequencing platform. The genetic ancestry cluster associated with self-reported Caucasian donors included around four fifths of the 398 genotyped donors. A later genetic analysis took genome-wide SNP genotypes for about 55% of the 666 donors and used that subset as a discovery cohort. The study used immunosequencing to profile the T cell repertoires of 600 to 850 subjects and linked those repertoires to cytomegalovirus serostatus. Because of strong linkage in the cohort, four to six DR-DQ haplotypes were treated as single units for association and clustering. The study aimed to test whether signatures of past pathogen exposure could be identified by cataloging public T cell receptors. General conclusions and limits of the study: Some 16 rarely observed V segments, including chromosome 9 orphons, were excluded from the earlier analysis of a few hundred of the donors because counts were too low. In a later analysis, TCR association rates were found to vary across HLA loci, with the most associated TCRs seen for DRB1 alleles and the fewest for HLA-C alleles. An association between a missense DCLRE1C variant and V-gene and J-gene trimming of TCR beta chains was found in a later genetic analysis and replicated in an independent cohort. CMV serostatus was the only immune exposure information available for the cohort. Compared with the roughly 600-donor mean, donors in an Asian-associated ancestry cluster had fewer N-insertions in productive TCRs, according to a later genetic analysis. In an earlier analysis of 587 of the donors, most TCR beta V segments appeared in productive rearrangements about 87% or about 30% of the time, broadly matching IMGT annotations. In a later analysis, most CMV-associated TCR beta chains were found to appear HLA-restricted, with HLA associations seemingly driven largely by CMV exposure. Several of the top co-occurrence clusters appeared to be linked to parvovirus B19, influenza, CMV and Epstein-Barr virus, according to a later analysis. When HLA alleles, especially DR and DQ, strongly co-occurred, attributing TCR associations to individual alleles was difficult. A later analysis found that HLA-associated TCR beta chains were more clonally expanded and had lower generation probabilities than equally common non-associated chains. The classifier was reported to diagnose cytomegalovirus status with high specificity and sensitivity in both the original cohort and the validation cohort. Across donors, most TCR sequences were observed very rarely, whereas some public TCRs were present in many individuals. A group of highly shared sequence variants was considered likely to be a technical artifact of the sequencing pipeline. The study listed around 160 TCR beta chains as associated with cytomegalovirus. This cohort had only TCR beta chains sequenced, and the lack of alpha or paired-chain data limited which features could be detected. Because some donors lacked HLA typing at each locus, the association tests relied only on the typed subset. Specific HLA alleles were associated with 16,951 TCR beta sequences at a false discovery rate of 0.05 in a later analysis. Presence/absence analyses assumed roughly uniform sequencing depth across donors, an assumption that may not hold. A further reported finding was that TCR beta sequences accurately predicted the HLA-A and HLA-B alleles for most subjects in the first cohort. A few of the identified cytomegalovirus-associated TCR beta chains were confirmed in vitro to be specific for cytomegalovirus antigens. Correlated functional status among segregating V segments might be attributable to linkage disequilibrium, but an unknown experimental factor could not be ruled out. It was suggested by the authors that the approach could potentially be generalized to other disease states and immunological phenotypes.

Receptor libraries were prepared by the immunoSEQ multiplex PCR assay. For the multiplex PCR, a mixture combining 60 forward primers for TCR Vbeta segments and 13 reverse primers for TCR Jbeta segments was used. A multiplex PCR assay on genomic DNA amplified the CDR3 region of rearranged TCR beta genes. The Illumina HiSeq System was used to sequence the amplified TCR beta libraries as 87-base-pair reads. Per the source publication's procedure: Across the 640 or so repertoires, a later analysis counted about 81 million unique TCR beta chains, roughly 11 million of which were shared by at least two donors. To remove PCR and sequencing errors, raw reads were error-corrected and collapsed into unique sequences using a nearest-neighbor algorithm that merged closely related sequences. To assign V, D and J gene segments, CDR3 sequences were aligned to IMGT reference sequences. Each retained sequence needed at least a six-nucleotide match to both a V gene segment and a J gene segment. Rearrangements were classified as productive when the CDR3 lacked stop codons and remained in frame with V and J, and all other rearrangements were classified as non-productive. Following IMGT convention, CDR3 was defined as the stretch from the second conserved V-encoded cysteine to the conserved J-encoded phenylalanine. The earlier analysis of 500 to 650 of the donors excluded any sequence lacking an unambiguous match to a single V gene segment. In an earlier analysis of some 590 of the donors, a V segment was called functional when productive rearrangements were above 56.7%, and segregating when the standard deviation between donors exceeded 5%. To diagnose cytomegalovirus status from the catalog of TCR beta chain sequences, a statistical classification framework was built. In a later analysis, V and J genes were assigned by comparing TCR nucleotide sequences against IMGT/GENE-DB human TR gene sequences. Using the TCRdist pipeline, a later analysis assigned CDR3 sequences along with most-parsimonious VDJ recombination scenarios. In a later analysis, each TCR beta chain was defined by its CDR3 amino acid sequence together with its V-gene family, and reads without a unique V-gene family were excluded. In a later analysis, fewer than 650 highly shared, low-generation-probability nucleotide sequences were removed to address suspected cross-contamination and a sequencing artifact. For each public chain, a later analysis derived a clonal expansion index from normalized ranks of inferred template counts within each repertoire. In a later analysis, generation probabilities were computed using a VDJ recombination model fitted to out-of-frame rearrangements, and the results were checked against IGoR. Hypergeometric tests were used in a later analysis to score TCR-TCR, TCR-HLA and TCR-CMV co-occurrence, with a repertoire-size bias correction applied to the TCR pairs. A later analysis estimated false discovery rates by permuting HLA or CMV assignments 20 times. In a later analysis, co-occurring TCRs were grouped using DBSCAN, with TCRdist sequence similarity added in when clustering inside HLA-allele-positive subsets. Co-occurrence clustering excluded repertoires with fewer than 30,000 or more than 120,000 public chains, plus five with anomalous nucleotide sharing. TCRdb carries this immuneACCESS record with in-frame sequences only. Its versions omit some clonotypes, under half of them owing to an unresolved V gene in the studies checked, with the rest unexplained. V, J and clone size are taken as reported in that table, and D and trimming were inferred from the DNA itself. Here the sample has some 81,000 clones; more than 65% occur a single time. The leading ten clones occupy about 16% of the sample.

The cohort was made up of roughly 670 healthy bone marrow donors. All cohort members were sampled while nominally healthy, although unrecorded immune exposures were likely present. The donor tested CMV seropositive, placing the donor among the approximately 290 seropositive members of the cohort. A peripheral blood sample was collected from each donor, and TCR beta sequencing was performed on peripheral blood mononuclear cells. The Qiagen DNeasy Blood Extraction Kit was used to extract genomic DNA from the blood cell samples. A word on this clone: Which antigen it targets is not known. Qualities for individual bases were not recorded, and no much larger clone is one base off.

The source is a middle-aged woman in good health and CMV-seropositive. What was sequenced was PBMCs.

In nucleotides, the sequence is TGTGCCAGCAGCTTGTGGGGGGACCTGGGCAATCAGCCCCAGCATTTT. This is translated as CASSLWGDLGNQPQHF. The V and J segments used are TRBV5-6 and TRBJ1-5, and possibly TRBD1, on 5 matching bases. Reading from cysteine to phenylalanine, the CDR3 counts 16 amino acids. Just CDR3 DNA is preserved here, 48 bases in frame from base 1. The germline V gene sets CDR1 to SGHDT and CDR2 to YYEEEE. Trimming at the junction amounts to 1 base on V and 2 bases on J, and the germline ends lie 13 bases apart.